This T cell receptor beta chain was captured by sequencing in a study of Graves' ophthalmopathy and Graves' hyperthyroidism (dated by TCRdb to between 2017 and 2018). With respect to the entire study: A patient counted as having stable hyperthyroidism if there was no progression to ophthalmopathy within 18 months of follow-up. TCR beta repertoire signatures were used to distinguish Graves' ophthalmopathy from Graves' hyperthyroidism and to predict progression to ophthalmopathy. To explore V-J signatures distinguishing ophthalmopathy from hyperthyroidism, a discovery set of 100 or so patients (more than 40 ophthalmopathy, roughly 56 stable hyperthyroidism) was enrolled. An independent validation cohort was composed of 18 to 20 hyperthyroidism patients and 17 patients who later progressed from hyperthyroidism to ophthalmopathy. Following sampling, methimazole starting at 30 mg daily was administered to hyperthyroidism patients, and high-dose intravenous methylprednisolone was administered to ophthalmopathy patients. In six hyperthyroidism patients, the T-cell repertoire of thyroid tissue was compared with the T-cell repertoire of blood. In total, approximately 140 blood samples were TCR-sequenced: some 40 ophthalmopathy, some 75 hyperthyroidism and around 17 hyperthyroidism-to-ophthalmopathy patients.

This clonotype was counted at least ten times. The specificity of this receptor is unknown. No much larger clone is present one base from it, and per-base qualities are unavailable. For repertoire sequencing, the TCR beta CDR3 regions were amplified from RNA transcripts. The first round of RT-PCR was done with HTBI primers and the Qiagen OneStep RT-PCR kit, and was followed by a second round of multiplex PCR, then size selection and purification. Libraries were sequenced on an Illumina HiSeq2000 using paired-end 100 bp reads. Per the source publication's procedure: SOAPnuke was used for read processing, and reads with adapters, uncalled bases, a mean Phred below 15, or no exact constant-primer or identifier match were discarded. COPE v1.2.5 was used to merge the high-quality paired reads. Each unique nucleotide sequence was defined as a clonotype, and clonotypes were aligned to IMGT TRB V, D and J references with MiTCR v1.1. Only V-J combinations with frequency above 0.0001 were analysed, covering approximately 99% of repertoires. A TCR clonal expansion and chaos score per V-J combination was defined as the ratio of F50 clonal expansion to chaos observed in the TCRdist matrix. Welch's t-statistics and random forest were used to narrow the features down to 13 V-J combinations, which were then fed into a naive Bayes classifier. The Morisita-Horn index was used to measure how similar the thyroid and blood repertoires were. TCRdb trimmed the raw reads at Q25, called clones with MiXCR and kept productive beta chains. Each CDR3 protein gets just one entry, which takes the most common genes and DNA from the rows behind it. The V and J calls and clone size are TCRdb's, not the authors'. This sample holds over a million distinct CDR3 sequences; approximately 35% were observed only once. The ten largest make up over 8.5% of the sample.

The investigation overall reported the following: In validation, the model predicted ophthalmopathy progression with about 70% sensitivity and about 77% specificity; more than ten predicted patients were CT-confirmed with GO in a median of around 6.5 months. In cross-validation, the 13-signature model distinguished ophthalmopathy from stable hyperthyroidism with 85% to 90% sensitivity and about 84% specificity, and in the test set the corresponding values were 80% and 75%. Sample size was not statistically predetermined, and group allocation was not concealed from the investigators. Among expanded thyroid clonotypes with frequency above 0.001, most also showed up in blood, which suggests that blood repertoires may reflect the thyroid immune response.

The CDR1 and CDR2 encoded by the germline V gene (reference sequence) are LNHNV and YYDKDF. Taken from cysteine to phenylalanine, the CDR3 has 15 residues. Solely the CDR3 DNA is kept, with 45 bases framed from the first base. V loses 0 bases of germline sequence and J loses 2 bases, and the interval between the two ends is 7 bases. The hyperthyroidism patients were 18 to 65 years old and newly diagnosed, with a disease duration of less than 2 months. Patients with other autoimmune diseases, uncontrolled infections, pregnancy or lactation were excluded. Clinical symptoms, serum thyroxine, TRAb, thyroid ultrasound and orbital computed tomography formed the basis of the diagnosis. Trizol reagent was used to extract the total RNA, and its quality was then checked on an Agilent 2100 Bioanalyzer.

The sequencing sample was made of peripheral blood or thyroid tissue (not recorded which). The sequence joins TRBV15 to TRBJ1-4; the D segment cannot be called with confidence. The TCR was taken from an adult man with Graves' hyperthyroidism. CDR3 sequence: CATSRDFATNEKLFF. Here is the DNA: TGTGCCACCAGCAGAGATTTCGCGACTAATGAAAAACTGTTTTTT.